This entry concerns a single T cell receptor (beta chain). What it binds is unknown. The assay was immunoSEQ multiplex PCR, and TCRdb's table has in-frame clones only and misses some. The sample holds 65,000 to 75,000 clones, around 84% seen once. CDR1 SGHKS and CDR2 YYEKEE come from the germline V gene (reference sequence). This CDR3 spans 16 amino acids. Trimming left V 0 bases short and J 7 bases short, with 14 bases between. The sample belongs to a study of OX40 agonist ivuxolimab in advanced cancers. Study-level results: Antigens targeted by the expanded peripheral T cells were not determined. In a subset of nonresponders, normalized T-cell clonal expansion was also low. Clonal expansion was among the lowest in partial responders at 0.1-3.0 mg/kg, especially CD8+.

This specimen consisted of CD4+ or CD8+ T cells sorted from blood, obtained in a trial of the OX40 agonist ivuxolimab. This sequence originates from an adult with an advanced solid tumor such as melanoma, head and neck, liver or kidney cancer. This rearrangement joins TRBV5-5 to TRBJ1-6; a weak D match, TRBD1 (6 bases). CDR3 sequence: CASSLDAQGRNSPLHF. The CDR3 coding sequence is TGTGCCAGCAGCTTGGACGCACAGGGAAGGAATTCACCCCTCCACTTT.